This T cell receptor (beta chain) is drawn from a study of memory CD4+ T cells and cytomegalovirus serostatus. On the study more broadly: Healthy Belgian adult donors included roughly nine CMV-positive and some 24 CMV-negative people.

Findings and caveats of the study: Of 150 to 200 reported CMV TCRbeta sequences, 55 to 80 were found in memory CD4+ repertoires.

The sort gate was single viable CD3+CD4+CD8-CD45RO+ cells for memory CD4+ T cells. Worth noting for this clone: Antigen unknown.

The CDR3 spans 15 residues. V was trimmed by 1 base and J by 1 base, leaving 10 bases between them. CDR1 and CDR2 (germline): SEHNR, FQNEAQ (reference sequence). Sequenced by immunoSEQ multiplex PCR; TCRdb stores in-frame clones only, minus some. This sample has around 63,000 clones, with about 80% found just once. The TCR comes from an adult in good health and CMV-seropositive. The source material was memory CD4+ T cells from blood. This chain uses TRBV7-9 with TRBJ1-1; possibly TRBD1 for D (6 bases). The CDR3 coding sequence is TGTGCCAGCAGCTTAGGAGGGGGGCCGAACACTGAAGCTTTCTTT. It codes for CASSLGGGPNTEAFF.